Described below is a single TCR beta chain sequence and its context. Its antigen is unknown. Method: immunoSEQ multiplex PCR; TCRdb's copy keeps in-frame clones and lacks some. The data contain 130,000 or so clones, 75% to 95% of them singletons. The sample comes from a study of T cell responses to AZD1222 COVID-19 vaccine. Whole-study results and caveats: In the spike-specific TCR repertoire, nearly half reportedly target unmutated variant regions. Once two AZD1222 doses were given, Spike-specific TCR breadth and depth went up. Along spike, vaccine-associated CD4 TCRs were found throughout, with dominance at 160-218 and 743-854. Clonal diversity was possibly underestimated; the donors were predominantly white British and more often female.

This CDR3 comprises 12 residues. Germline V gene lookup returns CDR1 MNHEY and CDR2 SMNVEV (reference sequence). The V and J ends lost 10 bases and 3 bases respectively, with 10 bases between them. The clonotype comes from an adult who received the MenACWY meningococcal vaccine as a control. J is TRBJ2-1 and V is TRBV27, with a weak D call TRBD1 (6 bases). The sequencing used peripheral blood, collected 28 days after the second dose of the MenACWY control vaccine. The CDR3 DNA reads TGTGCCAAGAGGGGGTTCTACAATGAGCAGTTCTTC. Encoded protein: CAKRGFYNEQFF.